The clone carrying this TCR beta chain was observed a handful of times. The data originate from a study of T cells in Graves' hyperthyroidism and ophthalmopathy. Amplification yielded TCR beta CDR3 regions, with RNA transcripts as the source. RT-PCR in the first round (using the HTBI primer set) targeted the TCR CDR3. Each CDR3 protein gets one entry after TCRdb re-called the multiplex PCR reads with MiXCR. The sample lists about 250,000 distinct CDR3 sequences; around 15% were seen once. Diagnoses were made from clinical symptoms, serum measures (thyroxine and TRAb), thyroid ultrasound and orbital computed tomography. Blood sampling occurred at first hyperthyroidism diagnosis, ahead of any ophthalmopathy symptoms. Fresh peripheral blood, 10 ml, was the source of the PBMCs. This TCR derives from a woman aged 45-65 years with Graves' hyperthyroidism that later progressed to Graves' ophthalmopathy. Sequenced sample: blood.

The CDR3 DNA sequence: TGTGCCAGCAGCTTACGGCAAGGAGGGAGCACAGATACGCAGTATTTT. It specifies CASSLRQGGSTDTQYF. The chain is built from TRBV7-8 and TRBJ2-3; TRBD2 might be the D (6 bases). The ends were cut back, 2 bases at V and 0 bases at J, with 12 bases in the middle. The germline V gene encodes CDR1 SGHVS and CDR2 FQNEAQ. CDR3 length: 16 amino acids.